This T cell receptor (beta chain) was retrieved from a study of T cells after yellow fever vaccination. TCRdb fed the 5' RACE reads into MiXCR, producing one record per CDR3 protein. The sample carries about 94,000 distinct CDR3 sequences, 8% to 10% recorded once. Trimming pared 1 base from V and 3 bases from J, leaving 10 bases between. The germline CDR1 and CDR2 sequences are SGHRS and YFSETQ. This CDR3 has 14 residues. Sequencing used CD8+ T cells not binding an NS4B(214-222) dextramer, sorted from PBMCs, obtained about 2 weeks after the first yellow fever vaccination. This receptor was identified in a young man who received the YFV17D yellow fever vaccine. The rearrangement links TRBV5-1 to TRBJ2-5; the D is unclear. In DNA, the CDR3 is TGCGCCAGCAGCTTGTGGGCGGCGGAAGAGACCCAGTACTTC. Amino acid sequence: CASSLWAAEETQYF.